The 14 T cell receptor beta chains presented below share a single source sample, sequenced in a study of identical twins. TCRdb reprocessed the 5' RACE reads with MiXCR, giving one entry per CDR3 protein. In the table there are 500,000 to 550,000 distinct CDR3 sequences, 20% to 25% of which are singletons. A further study also used this sample, focusing on yellow fever vaccine responses in identical twins.

The sample was CD4+ T cells sorted from blood. The receptors here all came from a woman aged 18-35 years in good health.

The J gene is TRBJ2-6, the V gene TRBV15; 7 bases line up with TRBD1. V dropped 0 bases and J dropped 0; count of bases not matched to a gene: 8. Germline V CDR1 and CDR2: LNHNV, YYDKDF (reference sequence). The CDR3 spans 19 residues. This CDR3 reads CATSREGGQEFSGANVLTF. As DNA, the CDR3 is TGTGCCACCAGCAGAGAAGGCGGACAGGAATTCTCTGGGGCCAACGTCCTGACTTTC. The full variable domain, its missing parts supplied by reference TRBV15 and TRBJ2-6, is DAMVIQNPRYQVTQFGKPVTLSCSQTLNHNVMYWYQQKSSQAPKLLFHYYDKDFNNEADTPDNFQSRRPNTSFCFLDIRSPGLGDTAMYLCATSREGGQEFSGANVLTFGAGSRLTVL.

This clonotype was counted a few times. The chain recombines TRBV20-1 with TRBJ1-1, with D possibly being TRBD1 (6 bases). The V end lost 2 bases, the J end lost 4 bases, and 11 bases lay between the germline ends. Germline CDR1 and CDR2: DFQATT and SNEGSKA (reference sequence). CDR3 length: 13 amino acids. CDR3 in DNA: TGCAGTGCTAGAACCTCAGGGGTCACTGAAGCTTTCTTT. Amino acid sequence: CSARTSGVTEAFF.

This clonotype has ten or more counts. The chain links TRBV4-2 to TRBJ2-3; TRBD1 is a possible D gene (5 bases). CDR3 length equals 12 residues. The V end was cut by 3 bases, the J end by 6 bases, with 7 bases between. Germline CDR1 is LGHNA and CDR2 is YNFKEQ. DNA for the CDR3: TGTGCCAGCAGCCACCAGGGTGATACGCAGTATTTT. It is translated as CASSHQGDTQYF.

This clonotype was observed a handful of times. This chain links TRBV6-5 with TRBJ2-5, with D tentatively TRBD1 (6 bases). Germline CDR1 and CDR2: MNHEY and SVGAGI. Trimming stripped 4 bases from V and 0 bases from J, with 12 bases between. This CDR3 is 15 amino acids long. CDR3 DNA sequence: TGTGCCAGCAGTTCCGGGACACGAAACCAAGAGACCCAGTACTTC. It specifies CASSSGTRNQETQYF.

V gene TRBV5-1 combines with J gene TRBJ2-7; D call uncertain. The CDR3 contains 13 residues. In germline, CDR1 is SGHRS, CDR2 YFSETQ. V lost 3 bases, J lost 4 bases, and 11 bases lay in between. In DNA, the CDR3 is TGCGCCAGCAGCTCGATTTGGGGTTACGAGCAGTACTTC. Translating it yields CASSSIWGYEQYF.

This clonotype was seen a handful of times. The chain uses TRBV20-1 and TRBJ1-2; 7 bases line up with TRBD1. The V segment lost 5 bases and the J segment 2 bases; nucleotides outside the gene matches: 5. CDR1 and CDR2 from the germline V gene are DFQATT and SNEGSKA (reference sequence). CDR3 length: 13 residues. CDR3 in DNA: TGCAGTGCTCCTCCGGACAGGAACTATGGCTACACCTTC. Its translation: CSAPPDRNYGYTF.

The CDR3 sequence is CASSPISLTSGHEAGELFF. The CDR3 DNA reads as TGTGCCAGCAGCCCCATCTCCCTGACTAGCGGGCACGAGGCCGGGGAGCTGTTTTTT. The chain has TRBV7-3 and TRBJ2-2; 10 nucleotides match TRBD2. J was trimmed by 6 bases and V by 5 bases; bases with no gene match: 18. Germline assignment: CDR1 SGHTA and CDR2 FQGTGA. CDR3 size: 19 residues.

This clonotype was found a few times. The chain joins TRBV11-2 to TRBJ2-7; D possibly corresponds to TRBD2 (5 bases). This CDR3 has 13 residues. Trimming left V 4 bases short and J 3 bases short, with 10 bases between. Germline V gene data show CDR1 as SGHAT and CDR2 as FQNNGV. CDR3 protein: CASSSTKNYEQYV. The CDR3 nucleotides are TGTGCCAGCAGCTCGACTAAAAACTACGAGCAGTACGTC.

V gene TRBV11-2 combines with J gene TRBJ2-1, with TRBD2 identical over 9 bases. This CDR3 contains 13 residues. Germline loops: CDR1 SGHAT, CDR2 FQNNGV. J lost 8 bases, V lost 3 bases, and 2 bases had no gene match. CDR3 region: CASSFRGGDEQFF. The CDR3 coding sequence is TGTGCCAGCAGCTTCCGCGGGGGGGATGAGCAGTTCTTC.

The chain employs TRBV5-1 and TRBJ1-2; 8 nucleotides match TRBD1. The CDR3 runs to 15 residues. Trimming removed 4 bases from V and 0 bases from J; junction bases left unmatched: 5. Germline CDR1 reads SGHRS; CDR2 reads YFSETQ. In DNA form, the CDR3 reads TGCGCCAGCAGCCCCTGGACAGGGCCTAACTATGGCTACACCTTC. Amino acids: CASSPWTGPNYGYTF. Together with reference TRBV5-1 and TRBJ1-2, the CDR3 gives the full variable domain: KAGVTQTPRYLIKTRGQQVTLSCSPISGHRSVSWYQQTPGQGLQFLFEYFSETQRNKGNFPGRFSGRQFSNSRSEMNVSTLELGDSALYLCASSPWTGPNYGYTFGSGTRLTVV.

This clonotype was detected once. The chain joins TRBV14 to TRBJ2-7, with D possibly TRBD1 on 6 matching bases. This CDR3 is built from 15 residues. The germline CDR1 and CDR2 sequences are SGHDN and FVKESK. With 4 bases removed from V and 5 bases from J, the gap between germline ends came to 18 bases. The CDR3 is CASSRVPDRTNEQYF. CDR3 in DNA: TGTGCCAGCAGCCGTGTGCCGGACAGAACTAACGAGCAGTACTTC.

The chain couples TRBV12-3 or TRBV12-4 to TRBJ1-2, with unresolved D. The CDR3 covers 10 residues. Trimming shortened V by 6 bases and J by 9 bases, and 8 bases separated the two germline ends. CDR3 sequence reads: CASRDTRYTF. CDR3 nucleotide sequence: TGTGCCAGCAGGGATACACGCTACACCTTC.

The V gene is TRBV5-1, the J gene TRBJ2-1; 8 nucleotides line up with TRBD2. Germline V gene data show CDR1 as SGHRS and CDR2 as YFSETQ. The V and J ends lost 0 bases and 5 bases, in that order; junction bases with no gene match: 7. The CDR3 contains 16 residues. This chain's CDR3 is CASSLGKTSANNEQFF. In nucleotides, the CDR3 is TGCGCCAGCAGCTTGGGTAAGACTAGCGCAAACAATGAGCAGTTCTTC. The variable domain in full, completed from reference TRBV5-1 and TRBJ2-1, reads KAGVTQTPRYLIKTRGQQVTLSCSPISGHRSVSWYQQTPGQGLQFLFEYFSETQRNKGNFPGRFSGRQFSNSRSEMNVSTLELGDSALYLCASSLGKTSANNEQFFGPGTRLTVL.

The chain carries TRBV6-5 and TRBJ1-2; 7 nucleotides align to TRBD1. V lost 2 bases, J lost 4 bases, and 13 bases stayed unmatched. The CDR3 runs 17 residues. From germline, CDR1 is MNHEY and CDR2 SVGAGI. The CDR3 here is CASSYPGGEGASYGYTF. CDR3 sequence (DNA): TGTGCCAGCAGTTACCCGGGAGGGGAGGGGGCCTCCTATGGCTACACCTTC.